The 8 T cell receptor beta chains below come from one sample, sequenced in a study of blood T cell repertoires in COVID-19. The method was immunoSEQ multiplex PCR; TCRdb's version includes in-frame clones alone and lacks a portion of them. The table lists some 370,000 clones, 90% of them singletons. The sample was peripheral blood. These receptors were obtained from a man between 18 and 29 years old with active or convalescent COVID-19.

The rearrangement uses TRBV28 and TRBJ1-1; TRBD1 aligns across 9 bases. Germline CDR1 is MDHEN and CDR2 is SYDVKM. V dropped 6 bases and J dropped 1; count of bases not matched to a gene: 6. The CDR3 spans 15 residues. This chain's CDR3 is CASRNSDRGNTEAFF. The CDR3 DNA reads as TGTGCCAGCAGAAACTCGGACAGGGGGAACACTGAAGCTTTCTTT.

This clone was detected only once. The chain joins TRBV9 to TRBJ1-6; D is possibly TRBD1 (5 bases). V was shortened by 3 bases and J by 5 bases, with 18 bases between the two germline ends. The CDR3 is 17 amino acids. The germline V gene has CDR1 SGDLS and CDR2 YYNGEE. CDR3 in amino acids: CASSAPPGLNNNSPLHF. The CDR3 DNA follows: TGTGCCAGCAGCGCCCCACCGGGACTGAACAATAATTCACCCCTCCACTTT.

The chain uses TRBV12-5 and TRBJ2-1, with D possibly being TRBD2 (6 bases). Per germline, CDR1 LGHNT and CDR2 FRNRAP. The CDR3 sequence is 13 residues long. Trimming pared 7 bases from V and 7 bases from J, leaving 14 bases between. Written as DNA, the CDR3 is TGTGCTAGTGCCCTGGGGGGACCAAATGAGCAGTTCTTC. Translating it yields CASALGGPNEQFF.

This chain joins TRBV7-8 and TRBJ1-5; the D is unclear. Germline V CDR1 and CDR2: SGHVS, FQNEAQ. V lost 4 bases to trimming and J lost 1 base, with 14 bases between them. This CDR3 contains 16 residues. The CDR3 nucleotides are TGTGCCAGCAGCTCGGAGAGGGTATGGAGCAATCAGCCCCAGCATTTT. This sequence encodes CASSSERVWSNQPQHF. Full variable domain (outside the CDR3, taken from reference TRBV7-8 and TRBJ1-5): GAGVSQSPRYKVAKRGQDVALRCDPISGHVSLFWYQQALGQGPEFLTYFQNEAQLDKSGLPSDRFFAERPEGSVSTLKIQRTQQEDSAVYLCASSSERVWSNQPQHFGDGTRLSIL.

The chain is built from TRBV4-3 and TRBJ2-7, with a tentative D call TRBD2 (5 bases). From germline, CDR1 is LGHNA and CDR2 YSLEER. Between the trimmed V and J ends, which lost 0 bases and 0 bases, there was a span of 9 bases. The CDR3 totals 15 residues. Here the CDR3 reads CASSQERAPSYEQYF. In DNA form, the CDR3 reads TGCGCCAGCAGCCAAGAGAGGGCCCCCTCCTACGAGCAGTACTTC.

The chain uses TRBV5-5 and TRBJ2-1; 9 bases map to TRBD1. This CDR3 has 16 residues. The V gene's germline CDR1 is SGHKS and CDR2 YYEKEE (reference sequence). V shed 0 bases and J 3 bases; nucleotides not matched to a gene: 4. In DNA, the CDR3 is TGTGCCAGCAGCTTGGGCGGGACAGGGCTCTACAATGAGCAGTTCTTC. It codes for CASSLGGTGLYNEQFF.

The rearrangement joins TRBV25-1 to TRBJ2-2; D may be TRBD1 (6 bases). The V gene's germline CDR1 is MGHDK and CDR2 SYGVNS. The V end was cut by 2 bases, the J end by 4 bases, with 11 bases between. The CDR3 extends over 15 amino acids. CDR3 nucleotide sequence: TGTGCCAGCAGTGAAGCAGGGGTCGGCACCGGGGAGCTGTTTTTT. Protein product: CASSEAGVGTGELFF. Using reference TRBV25-1 and TRBJ2-2 for the parts outside the CDR3, the full variable domain is EADIYQTPRYLVIGTGKKITLECSQTMGHDKMYWYQQDPGMELHLIHYSYGVNSTEKGDLSSESTVSRIRTEHFPLTLESARPSHTSQYLCASSEAGVGTGELFFGEGSRLTVL.

This chain connects TRBV6-6 to TRBJ1-1; the match to TRBD1 covers 7 bases. The CDR3 has 13 residues. Germline V CDR1 and CDR2: MNHNY, SVGAGI (reference sequence). The junction had 7 bases not matched to a gene; V was cut back by 7 bases and J by 5 bases. CDR3 in DNA: TGTGCCAGCACCCAAATCAGGGGGACTGAAGCTTTCTTT. Residues: CASTQIRGTEAFF.